These 2 T cell receptor beta chains share one sample of origin, sequenced in a study of shared clonotypes between healthy human individuals. Sequencing was performed with immunoSEQ multiplex PCR; in TCRdb, only in-frame clones are kept and a portion is missing. Among a few hundred thousand clones, around 96% were seen once, and the ten largest hold more than 0.3%. Sequencing input: memory CD8+ T cells sorted from blood. Indicated subset: CD45RO+ cells pooled with CCR7-negative TemRA cells. These receptors originate from a man aged 25-45 years in good health.

The chain employs TRBV29-1 and TRBJ1-2; TRBD1 matches 11 bases. CDR3 size: 13 residues. CDR1 and CDR2 (germline): SQVTM, ANQGSEA. V was pared by 4 bases and J by 8 bases, with 6 bases of the junction left unmatched. Written as DNA, the CDR3 is TGCAGCGTTGCTCGGACAGGGGGCTTCGGCTACACCTTC. Its translation: CSVARTGGFGYTF.

The chain recombines TRBV28 with TRBJ1-2, with D possibly being TRBD1 (6 bases). The V gene lost 5 bases and the J gene lost 3 bases, with 10 bases spanning the gap. The CDR3 consists of 13 residues. The germline V gene encodes CDR1 MDHEN and CDR2 SYDVKM. The CDR3 loop is CASSLDSYYGYTF. The CDR3 DNA is TGTGCCAGCAGTCTGGACAGCTACTATGGCTACACCTTC.